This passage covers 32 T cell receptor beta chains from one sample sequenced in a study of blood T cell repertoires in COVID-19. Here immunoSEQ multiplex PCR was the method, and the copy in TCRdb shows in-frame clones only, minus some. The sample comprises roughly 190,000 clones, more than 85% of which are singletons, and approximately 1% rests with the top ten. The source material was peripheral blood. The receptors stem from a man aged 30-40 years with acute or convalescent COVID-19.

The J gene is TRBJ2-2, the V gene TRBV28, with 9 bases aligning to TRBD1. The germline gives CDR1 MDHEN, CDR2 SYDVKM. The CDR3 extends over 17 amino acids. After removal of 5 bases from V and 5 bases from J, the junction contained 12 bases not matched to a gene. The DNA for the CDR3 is TGTGCCAGCAGTCCATCCCCGGGACAGGGAAGGACCGGGGAGCTGTTTTTT. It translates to CASSPSPGQGRTGELFF.

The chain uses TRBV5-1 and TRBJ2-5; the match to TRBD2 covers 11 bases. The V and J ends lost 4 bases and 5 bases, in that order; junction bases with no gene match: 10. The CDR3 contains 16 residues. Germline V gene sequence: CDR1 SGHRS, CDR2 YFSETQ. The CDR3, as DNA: TGCGCCAGCAGCAAAGTAGCGGGAGGGCCAAGTGAGACCCAGTACTTC. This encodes CASSKVAGGPSETQYF. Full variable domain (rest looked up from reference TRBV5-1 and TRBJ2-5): KAGVTQTPRYLIKTRGQQVTLSCSPISGHRSVSWYQQTPGQGLQFLFEYFSETQRNKGNFPGRFSGRQFSNSRSEMNVSTLELGDSALYLCASSKVAGGPSETQYFGPGTRLLVL.

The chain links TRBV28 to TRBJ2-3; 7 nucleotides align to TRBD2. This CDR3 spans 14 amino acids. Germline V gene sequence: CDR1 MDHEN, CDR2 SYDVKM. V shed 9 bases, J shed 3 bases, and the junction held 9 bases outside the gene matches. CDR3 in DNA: TGTGCCAGTCACTTGGGGGGGAAAACAGATACGCAGTATTTT. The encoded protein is CASHLGGKTDTQYF.

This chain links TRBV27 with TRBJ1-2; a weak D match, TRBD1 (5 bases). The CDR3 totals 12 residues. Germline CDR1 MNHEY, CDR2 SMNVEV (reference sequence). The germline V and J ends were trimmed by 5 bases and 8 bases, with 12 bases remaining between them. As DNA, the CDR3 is TGTGCCAGCAGTCATCAGGGTGGAGGCTACACCTTC. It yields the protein CASSHQGGGYTF.

The CDR3 reads CASSEVVRGGKLQPQHF. The CDR3 DNA is TGTGCCAGCAGTGAAGTTGTACGGGGTGGGAAGCTACAGCCCCAGCATTTT. The V call is TRBV2, the J call TRBJ1-5; D gene uncertain. The length of the CDR3 is 17 residues. V lost 1 base and J lost 7, with 20 bases in between. Looked up from germline, CDR1 is SNHLY and CDR2 is FYNNEI.

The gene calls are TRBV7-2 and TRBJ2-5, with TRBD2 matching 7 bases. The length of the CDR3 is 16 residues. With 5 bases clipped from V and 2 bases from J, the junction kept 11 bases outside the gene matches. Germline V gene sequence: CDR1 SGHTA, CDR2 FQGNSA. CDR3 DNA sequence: TGTGCCAGCAGCCTGCTGTTGGCTAGCGGTCAAGAGACCCAGTACTTC. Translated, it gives CASSLLLASGQETQYF.

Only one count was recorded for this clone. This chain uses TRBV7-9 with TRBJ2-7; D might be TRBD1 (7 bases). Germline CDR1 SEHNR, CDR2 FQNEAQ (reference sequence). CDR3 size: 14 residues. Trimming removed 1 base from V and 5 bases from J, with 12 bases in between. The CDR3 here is CASSLVGRGDEQYF. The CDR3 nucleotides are TGTGCCAGCAGCTTAGTGGGCAGGGGGGACGAGCAGTACTTC.

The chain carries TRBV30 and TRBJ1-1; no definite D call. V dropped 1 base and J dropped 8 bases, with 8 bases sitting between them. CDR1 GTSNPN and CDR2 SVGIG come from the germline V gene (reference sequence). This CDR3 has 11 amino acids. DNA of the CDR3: TGTGCCTGGAGTGGGGTGAGGGAAGCTTTCTTT. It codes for CAWSGVREAFF.

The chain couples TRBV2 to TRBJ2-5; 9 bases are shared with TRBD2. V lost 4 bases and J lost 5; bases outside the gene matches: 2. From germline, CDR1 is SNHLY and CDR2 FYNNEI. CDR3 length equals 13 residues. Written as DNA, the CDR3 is TGTGCCAGCAGTGTCGGACTAGCGGAGACCCAGTACTTC. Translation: CASSVGLAETQYF.

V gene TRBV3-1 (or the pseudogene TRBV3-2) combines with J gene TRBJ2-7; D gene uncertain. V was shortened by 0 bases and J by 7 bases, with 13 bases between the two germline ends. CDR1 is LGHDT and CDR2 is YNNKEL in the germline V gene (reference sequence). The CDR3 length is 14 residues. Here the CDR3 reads CASSQEILRKEQYF. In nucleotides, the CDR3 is TGTGCCAGCAGCCAAGAGATTCTGAGAAAGGAGCAGTACTTC.

CDR3: CASSPAGGNTDTQYF. Here the CDR3 DNA reads TGTGCCAGCAGCCCAGCGGGAGGTAACACAGATACGCAGTATTTT. The chain combines TRBV6-6 with TRBJ2-3; 9 bases match TRBD2. Germline trimming cut 6 bases from V and 2 bases from J; bases unmatched to any gene: 6. CDR1 and CDR2 (germline): MNHNY, SVGAGI (reference sequence). The CDR3 has 15 residues.

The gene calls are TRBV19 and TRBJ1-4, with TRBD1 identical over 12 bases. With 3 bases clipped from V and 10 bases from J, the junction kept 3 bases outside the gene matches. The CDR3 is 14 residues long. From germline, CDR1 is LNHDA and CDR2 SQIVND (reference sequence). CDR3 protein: CASSMGQGAVKLFF. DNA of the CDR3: TGTGCCAGTAGTATGGGACAGGGGGCCGTAAAACTGTTTTTT.

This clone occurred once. The CDR3 coding sequence is TGCGCCAGCAGCCACTACGGGACAGGTCCCGGCTACACCTTC. It codes for CASSHYGTGPGYTF. The V gene is TRBV4-1, the J gene TRBJ1-2; the match to TRBD1 covers 8 bases. The V and J ends lost 3 bases and 8 bases, in that order; junction bases with no gene match: 8. The germline CDR1 and CDR2 sequences are MGHRA and YSYEKL. The CDR3 totals 14 residues.

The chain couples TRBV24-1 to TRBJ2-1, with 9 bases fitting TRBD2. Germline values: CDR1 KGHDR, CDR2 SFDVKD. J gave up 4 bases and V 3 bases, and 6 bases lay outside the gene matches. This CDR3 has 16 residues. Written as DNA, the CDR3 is TGTGCCACCAGTGATGGTCCTAGCGGGACATACAATGAGCAGTTCTTC. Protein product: CATSDGPSGTYNEQFF.

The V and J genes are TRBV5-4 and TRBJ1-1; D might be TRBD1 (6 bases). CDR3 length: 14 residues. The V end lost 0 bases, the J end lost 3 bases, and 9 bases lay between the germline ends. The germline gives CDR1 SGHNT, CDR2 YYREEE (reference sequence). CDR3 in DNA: TGTGCCAGCAGCTTGGAAGGACAGTACACTGAAGCTTTCTTT. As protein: CASSLEGQYTEAFF.

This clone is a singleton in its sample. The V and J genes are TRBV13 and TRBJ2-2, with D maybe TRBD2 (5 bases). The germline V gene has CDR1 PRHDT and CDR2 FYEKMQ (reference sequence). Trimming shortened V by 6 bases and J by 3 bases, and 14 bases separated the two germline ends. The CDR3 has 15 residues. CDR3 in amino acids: CASRRGRLDTGELFF. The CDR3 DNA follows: TGTGCCAGCAGACGGGGAAGGCTGGACACCGGGGAGCTGTTTTTT. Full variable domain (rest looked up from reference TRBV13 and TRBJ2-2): AAGVIQSPRHLIKEKRETATLKCYPIPRHDTVYWYQQGPGQDPQFLISFYEKMQSDKGSIPDRFSAQQFSDYHSELNMSSLELGDSALYFCASRRGRLDTGELFFGEGSRLTVL.

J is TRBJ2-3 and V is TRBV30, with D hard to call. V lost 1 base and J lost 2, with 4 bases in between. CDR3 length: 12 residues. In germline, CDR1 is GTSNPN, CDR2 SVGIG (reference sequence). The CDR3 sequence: CAWSAVTDTQYF. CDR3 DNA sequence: TGTGCCTGGAGTGCCGTCACAGATACGCAGTATTTT. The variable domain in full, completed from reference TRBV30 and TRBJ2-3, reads SQTIHQWPATLVQPVGSPLSLECTVEGTSNPNLYWYRQAAGRGLQLLFYSVGIGQISSEVPQNLSASRPQDRQFILSSKKLLLSDSGFYLCAWSAVTDTQYFGPGTRLTVL.

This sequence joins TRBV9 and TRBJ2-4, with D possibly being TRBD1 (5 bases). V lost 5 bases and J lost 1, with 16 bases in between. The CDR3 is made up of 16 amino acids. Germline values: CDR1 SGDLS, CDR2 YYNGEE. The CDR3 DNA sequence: TGTGCCAGCAGGCCGGAAGGGGCCAGGGCCAAAAACATTCAGTACTTC. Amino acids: CASRPEGARAKNIQYF.

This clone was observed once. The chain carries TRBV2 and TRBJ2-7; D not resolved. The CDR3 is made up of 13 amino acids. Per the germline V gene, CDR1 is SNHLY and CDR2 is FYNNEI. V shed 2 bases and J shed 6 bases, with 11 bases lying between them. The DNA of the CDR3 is TGTGCCAGCAGTGAATCGCGACAAATCGAGCAGTACTTC. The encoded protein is CASSESRQIEQYF. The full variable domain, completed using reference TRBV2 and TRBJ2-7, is EPEVTQTPSHQVTQMGQEVILRCVPISNHLYFYWYRQILGQKVEFLVSFYNNEISEKSEIFDDQFSVERPDGSNFTLKIRSTKLEDSAMYFCASSESRQIEQYFGPGTRLTVT.

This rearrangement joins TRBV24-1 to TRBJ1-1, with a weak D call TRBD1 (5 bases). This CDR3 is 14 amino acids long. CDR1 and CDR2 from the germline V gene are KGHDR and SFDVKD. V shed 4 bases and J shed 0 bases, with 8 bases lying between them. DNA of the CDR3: TGTGCCACCAGTGAGGGGGGAATGAACACTGAAGCTTTCTTT. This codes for CATSEGGMNTEAFF.

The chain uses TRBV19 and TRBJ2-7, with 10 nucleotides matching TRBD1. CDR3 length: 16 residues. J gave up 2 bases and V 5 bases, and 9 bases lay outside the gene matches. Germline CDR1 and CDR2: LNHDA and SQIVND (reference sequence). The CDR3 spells CASSSRDRGRTYEQYF. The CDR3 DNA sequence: TGTGCCAGTAGTTCCCGGGACAGGGGACGGACCTACGAGCAGTACTTC.

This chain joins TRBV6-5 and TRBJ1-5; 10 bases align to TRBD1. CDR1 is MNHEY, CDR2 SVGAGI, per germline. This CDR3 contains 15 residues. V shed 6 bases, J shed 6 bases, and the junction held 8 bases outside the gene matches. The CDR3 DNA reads TGTGCCAGCAGACGCGACAGGGGGCGGTTTCAGCCCCAGCATTTT. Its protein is CASRRDRGRFQPQHF.

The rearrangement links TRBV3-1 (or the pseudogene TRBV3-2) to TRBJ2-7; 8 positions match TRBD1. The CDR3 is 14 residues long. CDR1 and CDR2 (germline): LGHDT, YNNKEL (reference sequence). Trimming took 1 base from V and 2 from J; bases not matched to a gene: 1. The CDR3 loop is CASSQGTGTYEQYF. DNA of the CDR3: TGTGCCAGCAGCCAAGGGACAGGGACCTACGAGCAGTACTTC.

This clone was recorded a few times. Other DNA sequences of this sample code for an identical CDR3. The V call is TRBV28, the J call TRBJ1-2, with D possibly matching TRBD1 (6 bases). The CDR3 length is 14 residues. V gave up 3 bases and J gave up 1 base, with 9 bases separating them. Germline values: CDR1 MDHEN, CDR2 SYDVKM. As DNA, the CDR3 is TGTGCCAGCAGTTTGGGGGCGGGTAACTATGGCTACACCTTC. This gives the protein CASSLGAGNYGYTF.

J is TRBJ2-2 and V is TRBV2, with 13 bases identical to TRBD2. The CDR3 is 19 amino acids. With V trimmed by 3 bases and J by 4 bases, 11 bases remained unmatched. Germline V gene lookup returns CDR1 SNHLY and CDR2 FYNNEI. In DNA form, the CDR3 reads TGTGCCAGCAGTGATAAAGGGACTAGCGGGACGTGGGGCACCGGGGAGCTGTTTTTT. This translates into CASSDKGTSGTWGTGELFF.

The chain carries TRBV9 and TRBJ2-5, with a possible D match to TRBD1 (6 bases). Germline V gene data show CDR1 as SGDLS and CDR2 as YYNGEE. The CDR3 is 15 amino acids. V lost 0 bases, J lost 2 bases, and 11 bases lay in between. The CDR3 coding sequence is TGTGCCAGCAGCGTAGAAGGGGGAACTCAAGAGACCCAGTACTTC. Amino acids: CASSVEGGTQETQYF.

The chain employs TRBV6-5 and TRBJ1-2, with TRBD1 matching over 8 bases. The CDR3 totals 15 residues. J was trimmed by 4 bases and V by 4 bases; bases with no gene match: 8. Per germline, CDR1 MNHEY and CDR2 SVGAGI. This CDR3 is CASSSITGGGYGYTF. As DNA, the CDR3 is TGTGCCAGCAGTTCTATAACAGGGGGAGGCTATGGCTACACCTTC.

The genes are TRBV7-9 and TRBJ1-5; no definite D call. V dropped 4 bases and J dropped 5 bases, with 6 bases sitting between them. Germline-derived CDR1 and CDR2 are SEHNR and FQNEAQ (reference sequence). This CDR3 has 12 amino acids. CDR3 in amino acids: CASSYEDQPQHF. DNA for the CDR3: TGTGCCAGCAGCTATGAGGATCAGCCCCAGCATTTT.

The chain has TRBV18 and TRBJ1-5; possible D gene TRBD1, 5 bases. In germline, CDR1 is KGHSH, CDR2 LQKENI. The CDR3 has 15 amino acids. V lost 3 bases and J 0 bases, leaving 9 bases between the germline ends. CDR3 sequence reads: CASSPRQNSNQPQHF. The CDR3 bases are TGTGCCAGCTCACCCCGACAGAATAGCAATCAGCCCCAGCATTTT.

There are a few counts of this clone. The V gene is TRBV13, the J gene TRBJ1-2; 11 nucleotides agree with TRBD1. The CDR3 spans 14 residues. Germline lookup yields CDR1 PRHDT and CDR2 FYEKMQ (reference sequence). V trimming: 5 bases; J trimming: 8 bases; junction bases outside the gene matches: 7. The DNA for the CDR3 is TGTGCCAGCAGCCCGGACAGGGGGCTAAACGGCTACACCTTC. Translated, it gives CASSPDRGLNGYTF.

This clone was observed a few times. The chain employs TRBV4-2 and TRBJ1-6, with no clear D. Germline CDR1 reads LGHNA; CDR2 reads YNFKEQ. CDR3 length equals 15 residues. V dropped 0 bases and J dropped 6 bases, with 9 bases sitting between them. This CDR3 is CASSQDIDSNSPLHF. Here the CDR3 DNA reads TGTGCCAGCAGCCAAGATATAGATAGTAATTCACCCCTCCACTTT.

The CDR3, as DNA: TGTGCCAGTAGTGTCCACAGGGGAGCCGGGGCCAACGTCCTGACTTTC. The encoded protein is CASSVHRGAGANVLTF. The chain recombines TRBV19 with TRBJ2-6; 7 bases match TRBD1. Germline CDR1 is LNHDA and CDR2 is SQIVND (reference sequence). V lost 5 bases and J lost 4; bases outside the gene matches: 8. CDR3 length: 16 residues. Supplemented by reference TRBV19 and TRBJ2-6, the full variable domain reads DGGITQSPKYLFRKEGQNVTLSCEQNLNHDAMYWYRQDPGQGLRLIYYSQIVNDFQKGDIAEGYSVSREKKESFPLTVTSAQKNPTAFYLCASSVHRGAGANVLTFGAGSRLTVL.